The 11 T cell receptor beta chains below all came from one sample that was sequenced in a study of blood T cell repertoires in COVID-19. The protocol was immunoSEQ multiplex PCR, while the TCRdb copy is restricted to in-frame clones and leaves out a portion. The sample carries some 330,000 clones, 85% to 90% recorded once. Sample: PBMCs or T cells enriched from blood (not recorded which). These receptors were obtained from a man aged 25-40 years who had recovered from COVID-19.

The V call is TRBV19, the J call TRBJ1-6; 12 bases are a match to TRBD1. The CDR3 is made up of 15 amino acids. V dropped 3 bases and J dropped 10; count of bases not matched to a gene: 4. In germline, CDR1 is LNHDA, CDR2 SQIVND (reference sequence). As DNA, the CDR3 is TGTGCCAGTAGTATCCGGGACAGGGGGCGGTCACCCCTCCACTTT. Its protein product is CASSIRDRGRSPLHF.

As to this clone: No DNA is shown, since the ends of the CDR3 on it are uncertain; the CDR3 is the one TCRdb lists. The J gene is TRBJ1-4, the V gene TRBV3-1 (or the pseudogene TRBV3-2); no DNA check was done on the table's D call, TRBD1. The CDR3 comprises 15 residues, both ends counted. Germline-derived CDR1 and CDR2 are LGHDT and YNNKEL (reference sequence). The CDR3 here is CASSPGQYFGEKLFF.

The rearrangement uses TRBV5-5 and TRBJ1-2; the match to TRBD1 covers 10 bases. V shed 5 bases, J shed 7 bases, and the junction held 8 bases outside the gene matches. The CDR3 length is 14 residues. From germline, CDR1 is SGHKS and CDR2 YYEKEE (reference sequence). The DNA for the CDR3 is TGTGCCAGCAGGGCCGTGGGACAGGGGTCTGGCTACACCTTC. Protein product: CASRAVGQGSGYTF.

The chain recombines TRBV3-1 (or the pseudogene TRBV3-2) with TRBJ2-1, with TRBD2 identical over 10 bases. The CDR3 spans 17 residues. Germline loops: CDR1 LGHDT, CDR2 YNNKEL (reference sequence). Trimming took 0 bases from V and 7 from J; bases not matched to a gene: 9. CDR3: CASSQDGLAGVRNEQFF. CDR3 DNA sequence: TGTGCCAGCAGCCAAGATGGGCTAGCGGGAGTGAGGAATGAGCAGTTCTTC.

The chain couples TRBV5-1 to TRBJ1-2; D perhaps matches TRBD1 (5 bases). The V gene's germline CDR1 is SGHRS and CDR2 YFSETQ. Trimming took 4 bases from V and 2 from J, leaving 12 bases between them. This CDR3 has 14 residues. The CDR3 DNA reads TGCGCCAGCAGCCTGGACACGGGAAACTATGGCTACACCTTC. Encoded protein: CASSLDTGNYGYTF.

The chain has TRBV5-1 and TRBJ2-7, with a weak D call TRBD1 (6 bases). From germline, CDR1 is SGHRS and CDR2 YFSETQ. Trimming cost V 0 bases and J 2 bases, with 12 bases left between them. The CDR3 has 15 residues. CDR3 in amino acids: CASSLGDTSTYEQYF. In DNA form, the CDR3 reads TGCGCCAGCAGCTTGGGGGACACCTCTACCTACGAGCAGTACTTC.

The CDR3 reads CSAVVTGAKTQYF. CDR3 nucleotide sequence: TGCAGCGCCGTAGTTACAGGGGCTAAGACCCAGTACTTC. This chain links TRBV29-1 with TRBJ2-5, with 7 bases aligning to TRBD1. The CDR3 contains 13 residues. The V gene's germline CDR1 is SQVTM and CDR2 ANQGSEA. The ends lost 7 bases at V and 6 bases at J; junction bases unmatched: 11.

This chain links TRBV7-6 with TRBJ2-1; weak D call: TRBD1 (6 bases). CDR3 length: 15 residues. Germline V gene data show CDR1 as SGHVS and CDR2 as FNYEAQ. V lost 3 bases and J 9 bases, leaving 18 bases between the germline ends. The CDR3 region has the DNA TGTGCCAGCAGCTTCGCGGCAAACAGGGTTGCTGAGCAGTTCTTC. It translates to CASSFAANRVAEQFF.

V usage is TRBV29-1 and J usage is TRBJ1-4, with 8 bases lining up with TRBD1. Trimming took 7 bases from V and 7 from J; bases not matched to a gene: 8. The CDR3 has 13 amino acids. The germline V gene encodes CDR1 SQVTM and CDR2 ANQGSEA. The CDR3 is CSGMTGEREKLFF. The CDR3 DNA reads TGCAGCGGTATGACAGGGGAGCGTGAAAAACTGTTTTTT.

This chain links TRBV28 with TRBJ2-1; TRBD1 aligns across 11 bases. V trimming: 4 bases; J trimming: 9 bases; junction bases outside the gene matches: 8. This CDR3 is built from 15 residues. The germline gives CDR1 MDHEN, CDR2 SYDVKM. This CDR3 is CASSSRTGGLPEQFF. CDR3 nucleotides: TGTGCCAGCAGTTCCCGGACAGGGGGCTTACCTGAGCAGTTCTTC.

V usage is TRBV6-5 and J usage is TRBJ1-6; D unclear. Germline V gene lookup returns CDR1 MNHEY and CDR2 SVGAGI. Trimming removed 5 bases at V and 4 bases at J, with 12 bases between. The CDR3 consists of 15 residues. DNA of the CDR3: TGTGCCAGCAGTATGGGCGGGTCGTATAATTCACCCCTCCACTTT. Protein sequence: CASSMGGSYNSPLHF.